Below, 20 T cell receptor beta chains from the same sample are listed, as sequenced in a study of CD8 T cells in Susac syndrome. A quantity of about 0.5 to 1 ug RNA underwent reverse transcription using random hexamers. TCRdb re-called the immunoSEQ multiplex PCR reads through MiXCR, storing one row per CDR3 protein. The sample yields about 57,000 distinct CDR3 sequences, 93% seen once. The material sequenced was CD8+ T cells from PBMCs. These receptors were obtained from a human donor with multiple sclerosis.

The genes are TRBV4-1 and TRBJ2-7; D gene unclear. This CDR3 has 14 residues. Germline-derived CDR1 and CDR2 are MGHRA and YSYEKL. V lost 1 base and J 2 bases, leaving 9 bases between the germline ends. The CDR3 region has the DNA TGCGCCAGCAGCCAAGCCGGATCTACCTACGAGCAGTACTTC. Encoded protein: CASSQAGSTYEQYF.

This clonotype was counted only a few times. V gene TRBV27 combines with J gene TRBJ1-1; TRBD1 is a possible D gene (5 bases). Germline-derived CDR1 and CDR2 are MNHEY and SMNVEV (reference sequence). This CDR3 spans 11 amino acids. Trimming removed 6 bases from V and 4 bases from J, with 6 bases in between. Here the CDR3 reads CASRRGTEAFF. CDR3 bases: TGTGCCAGCAGAAGGGGCACTGAAGCTTTCTTT.

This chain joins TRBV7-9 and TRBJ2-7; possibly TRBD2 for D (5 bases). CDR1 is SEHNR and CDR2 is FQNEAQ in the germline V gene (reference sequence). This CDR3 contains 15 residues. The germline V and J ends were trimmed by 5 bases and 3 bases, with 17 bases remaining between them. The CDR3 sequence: CASSPYPREIYEQYF. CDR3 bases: TGTGCCAGCAGCCCCTACCCCCGGGAAATCTACGAGCAGTACTTC.

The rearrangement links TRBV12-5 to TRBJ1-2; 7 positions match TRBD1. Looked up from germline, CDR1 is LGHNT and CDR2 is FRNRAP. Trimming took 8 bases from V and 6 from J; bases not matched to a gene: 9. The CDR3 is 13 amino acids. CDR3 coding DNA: TGTGCTAGTAGTAGACAGGGAATTGATGGCTACACCTTC. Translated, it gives CASSRQGIDGYTF.

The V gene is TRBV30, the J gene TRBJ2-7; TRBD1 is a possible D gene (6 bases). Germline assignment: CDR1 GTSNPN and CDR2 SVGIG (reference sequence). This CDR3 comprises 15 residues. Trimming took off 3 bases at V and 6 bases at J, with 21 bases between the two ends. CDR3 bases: TGTGCCTGGAGAGCTTTGGGGGCAGCGTGGGGCGAGCAGTACTTC. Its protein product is CAWRALGAAWGEQYF.

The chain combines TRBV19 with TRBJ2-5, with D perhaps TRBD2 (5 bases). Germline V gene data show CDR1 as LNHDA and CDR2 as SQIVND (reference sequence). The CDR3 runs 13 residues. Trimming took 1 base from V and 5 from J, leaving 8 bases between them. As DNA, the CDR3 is TGTGCCAGTAGTATAGGAGGGCGGGAGACCCAGTACTTC. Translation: CASSIGGRETQYF.

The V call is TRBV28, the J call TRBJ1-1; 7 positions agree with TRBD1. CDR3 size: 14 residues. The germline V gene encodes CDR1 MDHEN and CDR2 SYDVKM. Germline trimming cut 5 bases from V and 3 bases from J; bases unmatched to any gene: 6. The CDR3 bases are TGTGCCAGCAGTCCCGACAGGGACCACACTGAAGCTTTCTTT. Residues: CASSPDRDHTEAFF.

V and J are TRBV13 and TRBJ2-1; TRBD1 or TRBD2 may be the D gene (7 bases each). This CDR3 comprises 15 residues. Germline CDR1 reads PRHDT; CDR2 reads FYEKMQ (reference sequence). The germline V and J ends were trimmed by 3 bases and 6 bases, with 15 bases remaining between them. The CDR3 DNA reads TGTGCCAGCAGCTTCCGGGGAGGGGGCCCCAATGAGCAGTTCTTC. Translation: CASSFRGGGPNEQFF.

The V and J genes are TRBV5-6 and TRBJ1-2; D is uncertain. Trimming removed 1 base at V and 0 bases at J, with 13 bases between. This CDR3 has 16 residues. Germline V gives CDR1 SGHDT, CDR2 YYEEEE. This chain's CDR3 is CASSLFPSGANYGYTF. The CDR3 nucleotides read TGTGCCAGCAGCTTGTTCCCGAGCGGCGCTAACTATGGCTACACCTTC.

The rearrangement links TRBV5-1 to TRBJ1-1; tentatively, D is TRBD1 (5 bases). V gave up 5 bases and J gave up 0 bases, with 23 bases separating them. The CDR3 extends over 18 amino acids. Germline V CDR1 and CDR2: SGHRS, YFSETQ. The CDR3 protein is CASSDPRAFVGMNTEAFF. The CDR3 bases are TGCGCCAGCAGTGATCCCAGGGCATTTGTTGGAATGAACACTGAAGCTTTCTTT.

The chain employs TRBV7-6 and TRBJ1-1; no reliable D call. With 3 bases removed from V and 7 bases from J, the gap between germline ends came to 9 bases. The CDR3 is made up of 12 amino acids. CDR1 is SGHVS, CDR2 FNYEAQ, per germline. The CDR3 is CASSFMDGEAFF. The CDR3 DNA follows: TGTGCCAGCAGCTTTATGGATGGTGAAGCTTTCTTT.

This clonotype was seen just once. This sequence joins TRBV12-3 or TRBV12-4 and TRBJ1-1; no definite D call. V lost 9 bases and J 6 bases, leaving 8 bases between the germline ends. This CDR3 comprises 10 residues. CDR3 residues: CASRRAEAFF. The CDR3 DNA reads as TGTGCCAGTCGACGCGCTGAAGCTTTCTTT.

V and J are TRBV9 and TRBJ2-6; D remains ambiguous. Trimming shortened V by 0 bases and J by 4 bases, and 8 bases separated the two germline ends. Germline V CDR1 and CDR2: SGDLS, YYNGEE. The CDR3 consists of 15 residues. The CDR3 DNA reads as TGTGCCAGCAGCGTAGCAGGACCCGGGGCCAACGTCCTGACTTTC. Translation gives CASSVAGPGANVLTF.

CDR3 sequence reads: CASSQDLGGWEGGADTQYF. The CDR3 DNA sequence: TGCGCCAGCAGCCAAGATCTAGGGGGGTGGGAAGGGGGCGCAGATACGCAGTATTTT. The V and J genes are TRBV4-3 and TRBJ2-3, with D perhaps TRBD1 (7 bases). There are 19 residues in the CDR3. Trimming pared 0 bases from V and 4 bases from J, leaving 23 bases between. Per the germline V gene, CDR1 is LGHNA and CDR2 is YSLEER.

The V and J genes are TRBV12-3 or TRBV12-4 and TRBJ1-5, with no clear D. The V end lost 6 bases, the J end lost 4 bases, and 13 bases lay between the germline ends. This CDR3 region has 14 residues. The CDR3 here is CASSLNTGNQPQHF. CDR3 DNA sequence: TGTGCCAGCAGCTTAAATACGGGAAATCAGCCCCAGCATTTT.

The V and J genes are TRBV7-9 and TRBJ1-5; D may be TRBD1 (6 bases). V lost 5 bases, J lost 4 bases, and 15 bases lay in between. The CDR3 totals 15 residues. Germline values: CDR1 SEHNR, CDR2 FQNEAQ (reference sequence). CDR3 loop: CASSPPDSINQPQHF. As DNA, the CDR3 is TGTGCCAGCAGCCCTCCGGACAGCATTAATCAGCCCCAGCATTTT.

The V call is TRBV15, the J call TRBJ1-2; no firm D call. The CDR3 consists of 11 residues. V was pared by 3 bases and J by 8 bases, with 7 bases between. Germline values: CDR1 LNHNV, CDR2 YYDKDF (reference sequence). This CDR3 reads CATSSISGYTF. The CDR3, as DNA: TGTGCCACCAGCAGTATCTCAGGCTACACCTTC.

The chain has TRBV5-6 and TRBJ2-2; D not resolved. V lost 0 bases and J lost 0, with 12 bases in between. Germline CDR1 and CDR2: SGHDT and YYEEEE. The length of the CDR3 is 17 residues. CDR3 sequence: CASSLVQLFANTGELFF. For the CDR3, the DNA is TGTGCCAGCAGCTTGGTTCAGTTGTTCGCGAACACCGGGGAGCTGTTTTTT.

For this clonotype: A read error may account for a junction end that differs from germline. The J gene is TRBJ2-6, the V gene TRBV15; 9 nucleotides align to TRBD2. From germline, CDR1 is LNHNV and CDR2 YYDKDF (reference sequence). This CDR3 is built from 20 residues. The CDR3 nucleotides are TGTGCCACCAGCGGAGAGGGGCATAGCGGGGGAACCTTCGGGGCCAACGTCCTGACTTTC. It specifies CATSGEGHSGGTFGANVLTF.

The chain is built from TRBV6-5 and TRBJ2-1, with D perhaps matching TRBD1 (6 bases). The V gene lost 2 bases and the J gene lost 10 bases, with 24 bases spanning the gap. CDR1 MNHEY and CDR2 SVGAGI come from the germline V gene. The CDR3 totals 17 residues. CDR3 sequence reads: CASSYTTTGWGNEEQFF. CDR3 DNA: TGTGCCAGCAGTTACACCACGACAGGTTGGGGCAATGAGGAGCAGTTCTTC.